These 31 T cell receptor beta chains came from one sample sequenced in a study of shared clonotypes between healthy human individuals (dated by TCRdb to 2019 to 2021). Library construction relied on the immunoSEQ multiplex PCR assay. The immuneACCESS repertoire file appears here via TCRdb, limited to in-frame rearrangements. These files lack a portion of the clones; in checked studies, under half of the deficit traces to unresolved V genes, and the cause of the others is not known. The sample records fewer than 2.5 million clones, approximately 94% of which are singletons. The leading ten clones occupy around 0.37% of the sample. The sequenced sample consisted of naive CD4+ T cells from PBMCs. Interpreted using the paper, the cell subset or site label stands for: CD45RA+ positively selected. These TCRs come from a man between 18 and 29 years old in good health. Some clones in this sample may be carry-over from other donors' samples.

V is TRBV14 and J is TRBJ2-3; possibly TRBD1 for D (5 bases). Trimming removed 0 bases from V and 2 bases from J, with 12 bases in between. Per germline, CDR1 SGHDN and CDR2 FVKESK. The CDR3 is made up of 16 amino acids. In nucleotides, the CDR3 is TGTGCCAGCAGCCAAGATTTAGGGGCCAACACAGATACGCAGTATTTT. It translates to CASSQDLGANTDTQYF.

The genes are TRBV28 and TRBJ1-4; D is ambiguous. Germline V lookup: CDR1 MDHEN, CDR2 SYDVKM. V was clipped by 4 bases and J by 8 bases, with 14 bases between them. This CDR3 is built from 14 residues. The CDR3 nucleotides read TGTGCCAGCAGTTCCATTGAGGAAAGCGAAAAACTGTTTTTT. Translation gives CASSSIEESEKLFF.

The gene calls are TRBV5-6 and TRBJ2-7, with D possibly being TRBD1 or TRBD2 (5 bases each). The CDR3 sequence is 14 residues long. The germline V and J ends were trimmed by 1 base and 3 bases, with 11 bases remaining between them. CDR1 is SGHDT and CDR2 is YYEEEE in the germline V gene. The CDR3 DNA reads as TGTGCCAGCAGCTTGTCGGGGCGCGTCTACGAGCAGTACTTC. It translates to CASSLSGRVYEQYF. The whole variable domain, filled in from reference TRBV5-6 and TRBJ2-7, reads DAGVTQSPTHLIKTRGQQVTLRCSPKSGHDTVSWYQQALGQGPQFIFQYYEEEERQRGNFPDRFSGHQFPNYSSELNVNALLLGDSALYLCASSLSGRVYEQYFGPGTRLTVT.

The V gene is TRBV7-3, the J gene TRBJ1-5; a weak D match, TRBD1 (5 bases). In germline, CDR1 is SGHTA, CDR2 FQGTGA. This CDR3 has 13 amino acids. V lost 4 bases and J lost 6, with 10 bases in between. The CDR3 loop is CASSYRRGQPQHF. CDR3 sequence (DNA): TGTGCCAGCAGCTACAGGAGGGGTCAGCCCCAGCATTTT.

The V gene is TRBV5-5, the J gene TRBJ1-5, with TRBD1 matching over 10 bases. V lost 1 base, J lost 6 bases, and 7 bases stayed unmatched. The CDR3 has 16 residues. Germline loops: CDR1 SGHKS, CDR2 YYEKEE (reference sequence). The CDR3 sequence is CASSLSPGQGGQPQHF. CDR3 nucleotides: TGTGCCAGCAGCTTGTCCCCTGGACAGGGGGGTCAGCCCCAGCATTTT.

The DNA for the CDR3 is TGCGCCAGCAGCGGGACAGGGTCTAACTATGGCTACACCTTC. This codes for CASSGTGSNYGYTF. This chain uses TRBV5-1 with TRBJ1-2, with 9 bases aligning to TRBD1. The CDR3 consists of 14 residues. V lost 4 bases to trimming and J lost 0 bases; unmatched junction nucleotides: 1. CDR1 is SGHRS, CDR2 YFSETQ, per germline.

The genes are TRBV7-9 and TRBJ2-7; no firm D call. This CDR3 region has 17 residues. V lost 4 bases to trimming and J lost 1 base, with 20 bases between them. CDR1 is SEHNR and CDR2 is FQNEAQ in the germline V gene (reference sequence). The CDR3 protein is CASSYSLKYGPSYEQYF. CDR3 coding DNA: TGTGCCAGCAGCTACTCACTCAAATACGGACCTTCCTACGAGCAGTACTTC.

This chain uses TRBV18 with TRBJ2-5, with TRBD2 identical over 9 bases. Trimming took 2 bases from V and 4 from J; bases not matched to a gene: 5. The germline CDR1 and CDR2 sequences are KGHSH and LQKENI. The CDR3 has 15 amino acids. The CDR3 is CASSPIVLAGETQYF. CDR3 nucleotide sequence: TGTGCCAGCTCACCAATTGTACTAGCGGGAGAGACCCAGTACTTC.

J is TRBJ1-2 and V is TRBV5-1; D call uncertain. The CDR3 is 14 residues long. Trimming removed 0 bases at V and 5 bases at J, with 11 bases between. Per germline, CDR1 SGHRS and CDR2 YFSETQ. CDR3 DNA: TGCGCCAGCAGCTTGGTTCCGGCCATTTATGGCTACACCTTC. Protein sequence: CASSLVPAIYGYTF. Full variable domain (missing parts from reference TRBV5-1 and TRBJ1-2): KAGVTQTPRYLIKTRGQQVTLSCSPISGHRSVSWYQQTPGQGLQFLFEYFSETQRNKGNFPGRFSGRQFSNSRSEMNVSTLELGDSALYLCASSLVPAIYGYTFGSGTRLTVV.

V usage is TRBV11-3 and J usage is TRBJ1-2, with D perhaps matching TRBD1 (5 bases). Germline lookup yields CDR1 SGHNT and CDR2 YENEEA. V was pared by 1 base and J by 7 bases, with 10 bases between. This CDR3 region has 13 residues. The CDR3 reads CASSLGDPFGYTF. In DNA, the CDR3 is TGTGCCAGCAGCTTAGGGGACCCCTTTGGCTACACCTTC. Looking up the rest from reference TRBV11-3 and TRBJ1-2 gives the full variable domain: EAGVVQSPRYKIIEKKQPVAFWCNPISGHNTLYWYLQNLGQGPELLIRYENEEAVDDSQLPKDRFSAERLKGVDSTLKIQPAELGDSAVYLCASSLGDPFGYTFGSGTRLTVV.

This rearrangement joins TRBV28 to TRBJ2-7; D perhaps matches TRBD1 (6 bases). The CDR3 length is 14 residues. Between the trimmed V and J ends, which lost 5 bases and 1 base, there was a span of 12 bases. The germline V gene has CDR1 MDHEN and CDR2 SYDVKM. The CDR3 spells CASSVQQGSYEQYF. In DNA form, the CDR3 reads TGTGCCAGCAGTGTGCAACAGGGATCCTACGAGCAGTACTTC.

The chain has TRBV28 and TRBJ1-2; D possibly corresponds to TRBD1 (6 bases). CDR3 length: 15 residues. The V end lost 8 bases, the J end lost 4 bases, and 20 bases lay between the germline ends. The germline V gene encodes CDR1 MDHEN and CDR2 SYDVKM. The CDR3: CASCELFGGPYGYTF. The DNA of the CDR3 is TGTGCCAGCTGTGAACTTTTCGGGGGGCCCTATGGCTACACCTTC.

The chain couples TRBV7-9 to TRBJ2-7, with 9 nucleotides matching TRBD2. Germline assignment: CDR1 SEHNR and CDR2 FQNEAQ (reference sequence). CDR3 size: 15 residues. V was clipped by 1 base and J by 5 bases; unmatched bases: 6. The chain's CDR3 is CASSLGQAGGHEQYF. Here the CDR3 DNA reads TGTGCCAGCAGCTTAGGTCAAGCGGGAGGTCACGAGCAGTACTTC. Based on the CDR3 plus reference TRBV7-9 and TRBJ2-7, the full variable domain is DTGVSQNPRHKITKRGQNVTFRCDPISEHNRLYWYRQTLGQGPEFLTYFQNEAQLEKSRLLSDRFSAERPKGSFSTLEIQRTEQGDSAMYLCASSLGQAGGHEQYFGPGTRLTVT.

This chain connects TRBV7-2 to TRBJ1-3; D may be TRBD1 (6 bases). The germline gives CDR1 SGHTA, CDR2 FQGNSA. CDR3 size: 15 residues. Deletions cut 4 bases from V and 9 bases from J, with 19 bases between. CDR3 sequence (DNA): TGTGCCAGCAGCTCGACTTGGACCAGGGGCGTCACCATATATTTT. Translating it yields CASSSTWTRGVTIYF.

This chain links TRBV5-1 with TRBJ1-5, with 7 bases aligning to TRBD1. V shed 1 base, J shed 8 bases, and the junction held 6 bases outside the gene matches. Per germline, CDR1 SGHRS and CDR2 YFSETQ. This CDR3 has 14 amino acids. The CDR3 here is CASSLRQGPKPQHF. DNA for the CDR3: TGCGCCAGCAGCTTGCGACAGGGCCCCAAGCCCCAGCATTTT.

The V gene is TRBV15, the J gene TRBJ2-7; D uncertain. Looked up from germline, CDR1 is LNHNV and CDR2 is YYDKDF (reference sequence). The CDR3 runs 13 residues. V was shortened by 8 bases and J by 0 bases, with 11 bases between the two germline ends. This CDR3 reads CATGRLRSYEQYF. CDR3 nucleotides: TGTGCCACCGGACGGCTCCGCTCCTACGAGCAGTACTTC.

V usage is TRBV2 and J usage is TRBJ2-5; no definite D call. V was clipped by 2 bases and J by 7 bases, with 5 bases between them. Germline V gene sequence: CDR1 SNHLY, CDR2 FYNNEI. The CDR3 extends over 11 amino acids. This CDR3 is CASSEILTQYF. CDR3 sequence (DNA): TGTGCCAGCAGTGAAATTTTGACCCAGTACTTC.

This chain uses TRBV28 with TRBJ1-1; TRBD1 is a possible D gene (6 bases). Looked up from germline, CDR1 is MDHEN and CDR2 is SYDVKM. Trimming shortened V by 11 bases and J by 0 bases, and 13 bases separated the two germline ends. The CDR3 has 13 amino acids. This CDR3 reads CAVGGRLNTEAFF. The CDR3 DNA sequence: TGTGCCGTGGGGGGCCGGCTGAACACTGAAGCTTTCTTT.

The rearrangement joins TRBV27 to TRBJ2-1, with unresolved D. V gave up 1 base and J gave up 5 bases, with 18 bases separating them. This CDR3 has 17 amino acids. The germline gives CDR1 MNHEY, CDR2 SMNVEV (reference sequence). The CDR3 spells CASSLYLVAARHNEQFF. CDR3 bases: TGTGCCAGCAGTTTATATTTAGTGGCAGCGCGACACAATGAGCAGTTCTTC.

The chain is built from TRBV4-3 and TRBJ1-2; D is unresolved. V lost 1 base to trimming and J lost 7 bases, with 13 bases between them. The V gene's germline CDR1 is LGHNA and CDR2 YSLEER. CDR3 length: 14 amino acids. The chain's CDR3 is CASSQVRASAGYTF. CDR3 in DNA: TGCGCCAGCAGCCAAGTACGGGCCTCCGCTGGCTACACCTTC.

CDR3 DNA: TGCGCCAGCAGCTCCGCCGGGCCCTACGAGCAGTACTTC. Residues: CASSSAGPYEQYF. The rearrangement joins TRBV5-1 to TRBJ2-7; D unclear. The germline gives CDR1 SGHRS, CDR2 YFSETQ. The CDR3 contains 13 residues. The V end lost 3 bases, the J end lost 2 bases, and 9 bases lay between the germline ends. Looking up the rest from reference TRBV5-1 and TRBJ2-7 gives the full variable domain: KAGVTQTPRYLIKTRGQQVTLSCSPISGHRSVSWYQQTPGQGLQFLFEYFSETQRNKGNFPGRFSGRQFSNSRSEMNVSTLELGDSALYLCASSSAGPYEQYFGPGTRLTVT.

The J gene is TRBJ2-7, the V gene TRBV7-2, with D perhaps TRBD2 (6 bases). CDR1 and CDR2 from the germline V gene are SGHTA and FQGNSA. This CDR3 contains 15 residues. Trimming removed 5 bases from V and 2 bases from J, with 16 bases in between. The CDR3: CASSTPGLGTYEQYF. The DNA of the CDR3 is TGTGCCAGCAGCACGCCGGGACTCGGTACCTACGAGCAGTACTTC.

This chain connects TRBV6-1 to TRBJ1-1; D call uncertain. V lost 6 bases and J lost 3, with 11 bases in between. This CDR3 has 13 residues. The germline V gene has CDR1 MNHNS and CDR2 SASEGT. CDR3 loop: CASSSKGDTEAFF. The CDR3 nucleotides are TGTGCCAGCAGCTCGAAGGGAGACACTGAAGCTTTCTTT.

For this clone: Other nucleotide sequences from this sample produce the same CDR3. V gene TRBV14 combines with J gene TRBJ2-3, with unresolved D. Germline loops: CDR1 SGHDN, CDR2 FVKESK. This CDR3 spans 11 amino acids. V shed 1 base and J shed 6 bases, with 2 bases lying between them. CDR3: CASSQGDTQYF. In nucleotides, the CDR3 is TGTGCCAGCAGCCAAGGTGATACGCAGTATTTT. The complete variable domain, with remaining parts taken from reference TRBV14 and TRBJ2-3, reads EAGVTQFPSHSVIEKGQTVTLRCDPISGHDNLYWYRRVMGKEIKFLLHFVKESKQDESGMPNNRFLAERTGGTYSTLKVQPAELEDSGVYFCASSQGDTQYFGPGTRLTVL.

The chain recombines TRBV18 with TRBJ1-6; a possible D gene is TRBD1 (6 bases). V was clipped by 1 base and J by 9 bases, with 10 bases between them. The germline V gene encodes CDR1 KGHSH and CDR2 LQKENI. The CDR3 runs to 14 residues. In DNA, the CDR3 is TGTGCCAGCTCACCACAACAGGGTAGTTCACCCCTCCACTTT. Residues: CASSPQQGSSPLHF.

This CDR3 is CASGRDRGTHEQYF. The CDR3, as DNA: TGTGCCAGCGGCCGGGACAGGGGAACCCACGAGCAGTACTTC. J is TRBJ2-7 and V is TRBV5-4; TRBD1 aligns across 10 bases. This CDR3 region has 14 residues. After removal of 7 bases from V and 5 bases from J, the junction contained 9 bases not matched to a gene. Germline V CDR1 and CDR2: SGHNT, YYREEE (reference sequence).

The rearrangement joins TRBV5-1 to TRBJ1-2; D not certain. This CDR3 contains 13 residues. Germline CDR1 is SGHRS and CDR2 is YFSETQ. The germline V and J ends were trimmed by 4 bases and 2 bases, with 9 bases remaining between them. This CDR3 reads CASSPPENYGYTF. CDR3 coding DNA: TGCGCCAGCAGCCCTCCCGAGAACTATGGCTACACCTTC.

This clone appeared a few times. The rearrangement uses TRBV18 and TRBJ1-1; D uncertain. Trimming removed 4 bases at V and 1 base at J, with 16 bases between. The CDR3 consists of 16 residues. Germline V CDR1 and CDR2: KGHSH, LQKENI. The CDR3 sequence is CASSLLQVQPNTEAFF. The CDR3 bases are TGTGCCAGCTCACTTCTTCAAGTACAACCGAACACTGAAGCTTTCTTT.

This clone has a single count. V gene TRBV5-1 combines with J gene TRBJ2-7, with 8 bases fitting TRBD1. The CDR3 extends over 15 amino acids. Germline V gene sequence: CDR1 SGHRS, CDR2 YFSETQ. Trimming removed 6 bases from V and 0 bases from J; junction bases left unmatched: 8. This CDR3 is CASTASGQGSYEQYF. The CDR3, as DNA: TGCGCCAGCACCGCCTCCGGACAGGGCTCCTACGAGCAGTACTTC.

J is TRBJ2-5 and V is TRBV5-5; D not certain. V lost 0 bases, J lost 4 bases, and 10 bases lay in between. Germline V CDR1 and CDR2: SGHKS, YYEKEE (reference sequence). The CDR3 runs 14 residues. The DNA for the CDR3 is TGTGCCAGCAGCTTGGCGGCAGCCTTAGAGACCCAGTACTTC. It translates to CASSLAAALETQYF.

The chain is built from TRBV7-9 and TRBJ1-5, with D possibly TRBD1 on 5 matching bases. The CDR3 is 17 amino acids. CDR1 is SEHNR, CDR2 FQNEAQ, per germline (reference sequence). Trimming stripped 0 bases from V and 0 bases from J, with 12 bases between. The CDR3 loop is CASSLARVGDSNQPQHF. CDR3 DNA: TGTGCCAGCAGCTTAGCGAGGGTGGGGGATAGCAATCAGCCCCAGCATTTT.